The entry below describes one TCR beta chain. Germline V lookup: CDR1 MGHDK, CDR2 SYGVNS. There are 12 residues in the CDR3. Trimming left V 8 bases short and J 3 bases short, with 11 bases between. This sample is part of a study of blood T cell repertoires in COVID-19. Study-level information: In each case, the material was cDNA or gDNA derived from T cells, B-cell-depleted T cells, or PBMCs.

In the original analysis: Researchers report that nucleated cell counts were estimated from reference gene primer amplification. Generated by immunoSEQ multiplex PCR, the TCRdb table keeps only in-frame clones and is missing some. From that table come the V and J calls and clone size; the DNA was used to work out D and trimming. The table has roughly 130,000 clones, 70% to 85% seen once. The chain is built from TRBV25-1 and TRBJ2-7; no firm D call. The clonotype originates from a woman aged 55-69 years with acute or convalescent COVID-19. Material: peripheral blood. CDR3 in DNA: TGTGCCAGCCCCCCGGTCGTCTACGAGCAGTACGTC. It encodes CASPPVVYEQYV.